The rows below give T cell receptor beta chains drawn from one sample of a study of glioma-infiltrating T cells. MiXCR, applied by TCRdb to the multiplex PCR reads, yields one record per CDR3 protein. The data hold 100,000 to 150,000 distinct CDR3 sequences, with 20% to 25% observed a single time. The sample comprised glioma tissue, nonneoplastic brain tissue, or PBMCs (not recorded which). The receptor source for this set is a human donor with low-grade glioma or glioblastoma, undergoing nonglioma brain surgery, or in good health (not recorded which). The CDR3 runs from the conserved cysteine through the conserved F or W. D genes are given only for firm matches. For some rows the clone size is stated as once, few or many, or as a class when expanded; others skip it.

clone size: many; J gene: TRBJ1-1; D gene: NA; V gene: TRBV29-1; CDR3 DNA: TGCAGCGTTCACTTCCTTTGGGCCCGAACTGAAGCTTTCTTT; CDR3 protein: CSVHFLWARTEAFF
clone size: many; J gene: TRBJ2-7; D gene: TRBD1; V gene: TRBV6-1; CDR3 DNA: TGTGCCACCACGACAGGGAACGAGCAGTACTTC; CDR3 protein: CATTTGNEQYF
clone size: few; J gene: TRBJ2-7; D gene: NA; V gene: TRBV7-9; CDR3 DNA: TGTGCCAGCAGCTTATTACCAGACTCCTACGAGCAGTACTTC; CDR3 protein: CASSLLPDSYEQYF
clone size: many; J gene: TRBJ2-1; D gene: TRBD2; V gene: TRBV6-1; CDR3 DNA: TGTGCCAGCAGTGAAGCTTGGTCTAGCGGAAGCTCCTACAATGAGCAGTTCTTC; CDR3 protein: CASSEAWSSGSSYNEQFF
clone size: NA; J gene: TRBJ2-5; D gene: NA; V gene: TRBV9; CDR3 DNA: TGTGCCAGCAGCGTAGTACTAGGGGGGACCGAGTACTTC; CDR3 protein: CASSVVLGGTEYF
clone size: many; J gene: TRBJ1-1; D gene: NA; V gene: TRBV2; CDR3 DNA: TGTGCCAGCAGAAAGGAACCGCAGGGAGGCACTGAAGCTTTCTTT; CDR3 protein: CASRKEPQGGTEAFF
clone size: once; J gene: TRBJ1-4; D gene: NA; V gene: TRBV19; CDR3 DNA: TGTGCCAGTAGTACCCACAGGGATCCTAATGAAAAGGTGTTTTTT; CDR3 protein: CASSTHRDPNEKVFF
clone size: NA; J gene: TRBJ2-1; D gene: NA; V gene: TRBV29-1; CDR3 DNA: TGCAGCGCCCAATTAGGGAGAGTCGTTGAGCAGTTCTTC; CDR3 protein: CSAQLGRVVEQFF
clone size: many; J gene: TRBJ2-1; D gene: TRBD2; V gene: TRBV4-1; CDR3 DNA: TGCGCCAGCAGCCCATTAGCGGGAGTCCGCAATGAGCAGTTCTTC; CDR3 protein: CASSPLAGVRNEQFF
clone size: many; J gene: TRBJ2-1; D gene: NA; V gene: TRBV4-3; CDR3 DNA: TGCGCCAGCAGCCAAGAGAGGGGATTAGAGAATGAGCAGTTCTTC; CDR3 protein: CASSQERGLENEQFF
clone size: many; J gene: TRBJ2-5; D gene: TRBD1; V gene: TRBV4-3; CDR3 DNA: TGCGCCAGCAGCCTCGGGACAGGGGTAGAGACCCAGTACTTC; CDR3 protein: CASSLGTGVETQYF
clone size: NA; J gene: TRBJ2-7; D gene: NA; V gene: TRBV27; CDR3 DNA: TGTGCCAGCAGCTCAGGGTATGGGGTTTACGGGCAGTACTTC; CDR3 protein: CASSSGYGVYGQYF
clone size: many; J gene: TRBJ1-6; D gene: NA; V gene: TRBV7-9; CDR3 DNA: TGTGCCAGCAGCCCTACAGAAGATTCACCCCTCCACTTT; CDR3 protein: CASSPTEDSPLHF
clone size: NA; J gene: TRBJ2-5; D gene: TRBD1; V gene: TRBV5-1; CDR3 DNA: TGCGCCAGCAGCACGTTCGGGACAGGGCAAGAGACCCAGTACTTC; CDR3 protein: CASSTFGTGQETQYF
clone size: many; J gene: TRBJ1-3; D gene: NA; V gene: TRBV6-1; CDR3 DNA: TGTGCCAGCAGCCTGACGACCCCAGGGTCTGGAAACACCATATATTTT; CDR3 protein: CASSLTTPGSGNTIYF
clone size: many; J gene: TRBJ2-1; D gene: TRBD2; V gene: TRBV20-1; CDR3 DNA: TGCAGTGCTGCTCCGGGACTAGAAGGGAATGAGCAGTTCTTC; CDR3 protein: CSAAPGLEGNEQFF
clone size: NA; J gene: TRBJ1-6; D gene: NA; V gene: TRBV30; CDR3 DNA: TGTGCCTGGAGTGTACAGACTGGCTCACCCCTCCACTTT; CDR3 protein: CAWSVQTGSPLHF
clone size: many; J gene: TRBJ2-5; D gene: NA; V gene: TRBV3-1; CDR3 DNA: TGTGCCAGCAGCCCTTCTCGGGAGCAAGAGACCCAGTACTTC; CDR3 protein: CASSPSREQETQYF
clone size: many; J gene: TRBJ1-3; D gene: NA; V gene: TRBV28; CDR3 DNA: TGTGCCAGCATCGGTGCAGGGGCTGGAAACACCATATATTTT; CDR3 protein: CASIGAGAGNTIYF
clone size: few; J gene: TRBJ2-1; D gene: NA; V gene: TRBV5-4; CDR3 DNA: TGTGCCAGCAGCCCGGCGGAACCCTCCTACAATGAGCAGTTCTTC; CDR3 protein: CASSPAEPSYNEQFF
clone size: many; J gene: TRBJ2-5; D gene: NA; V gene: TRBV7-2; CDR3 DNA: TGTGCCAGCAGCTGGGAACAAGAGACCCAGTACTTC; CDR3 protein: CASSWEQETQYF
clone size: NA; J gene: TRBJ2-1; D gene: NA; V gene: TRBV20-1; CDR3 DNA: TGCAGCGGCACACCGGGACTGAGCTACAATGGGAAGTTCTTC; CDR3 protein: CSGTPGLSYNGKFF
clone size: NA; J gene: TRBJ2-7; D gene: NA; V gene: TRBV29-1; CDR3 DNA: TGCAGCGTTGACCGGCAGGGGACCTACGAGCAGTACTTC; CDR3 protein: CSVDRQGTYEQYF
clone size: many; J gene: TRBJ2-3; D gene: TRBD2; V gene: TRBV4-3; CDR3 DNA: TGCGCCAGCAGCCAACAAAAGCCGCTAGCGGGAGTGTCAGATACGCAGTATTTT; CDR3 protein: CASSQQKPLAGVSDTQYF
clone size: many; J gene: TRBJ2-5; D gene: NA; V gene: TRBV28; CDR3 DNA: TGTGCCAGCAGTTTATCGAGCTGGCTGTACCAAGAGACCCAGTACTTC; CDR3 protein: CASSLSSWLYQETQYF
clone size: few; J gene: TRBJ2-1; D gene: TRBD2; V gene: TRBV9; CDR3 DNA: TGTGCCAGCAGCTTCCAAACGGGACTAGGGGATGAGCAGTTCTTC; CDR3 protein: CASSFQTGLGDEQFF
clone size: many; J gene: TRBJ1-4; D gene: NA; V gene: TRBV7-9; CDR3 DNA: TGTGCCAGCAGCTTATCATCCAGGGAGAGTGAAAAACTGTTTTTT; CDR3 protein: CASSLSSRESEKLFF
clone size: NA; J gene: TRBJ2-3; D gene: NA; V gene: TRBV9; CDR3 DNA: TGTGCCAGCAGTCCGAACTCCCCTAGCACAGATACGCGGTATTTT; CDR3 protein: CASSPNSPSTDTRYF
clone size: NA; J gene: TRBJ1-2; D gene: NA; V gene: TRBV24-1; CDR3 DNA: TGTGCCACCAGTGATCGGGAAAATGGAGACTATGGCTACACCTTC; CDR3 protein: CATSDRENGDYGYTF
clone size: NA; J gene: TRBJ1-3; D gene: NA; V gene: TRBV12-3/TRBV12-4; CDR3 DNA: TGTGCCAGCAGTCCGGGGGTAGGAAACACCATATATTTT; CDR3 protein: CASSPGVGNTIYF